Sequencing of this TCR beta chain was carried out in a study of patients and donors after allogeneic stem cell transplantation. TCRdb re-derived calls from the RT-PCR reads in MiXCR, one entry per CDR3 protein. This table holds around 70,000 distinct CDR3 sequences, approximately 25% found once. The sequenced sample was blood, either unsorted or a sorted T cell fraction (not recorded which). The sequence came from a human donor who was either an allogeneic HSCT recipient or a stem cell or donor lymphocyte infusion donor (not recorded which). It is not recorded whose cells these are; they may come from a transplant donor.

In DNA form, the CDR3 reads TGTGCCAGCACAACTACCCGGACAGATTTAAACACTGAAGCTTTCTTT. It yields the protein CASTTTRTDLNTEAFF. The rearrangement uses TRBV6-5 and TRBJ1-1, with D perhaps TRBD1 (6 bases). CDR1 is MNHEY, CDR2 SVGAGI, per germline. The V gene lost 7 bases and the J gene lost 2 bases, with 20 bases spanning the gap. The CDR3 loop spans 16 amino acids.